The rows below give T cell receptor beta chains drawn from one sample of a study of preoperative IRX-2 immunotherapy in early breast cancer. Profiling relied on immunoSEQ multiplex PCR, and the TCRdb table lists in-frame clones only, not all of them. The data show around 25,000 clones, around 90% seen once. Specimen: tumor tissue, collected after IRX-2 immunotherapy. These receptors all come from a human donor with breast cancer. Both conserved end residues are part of each CDR3. D genes are given only for firm matches. The size of a clone is reported for some rows only, either as once, few or many, or as a class for expanded clones.

cdr3_length: 14
d_call: NA
v_call: TRBV4-1
j_call: TRBJ1-1
clone_size: few
cdr3_aa: CASSGRTVNTEAFF
cdr3_nt: TGCGCCAGCAGCGGAAGGACGGTGAACACTGAAGCTTTCTTT

cdr3_length: 14
d_call: NA
v_call: TRBV4-1
j_call: TRBJ1-3
clone_size: NA
cdr3_aa: CASSHLLGGNTIYF
cdr3_nt: TGCGCCAGCAGCCACCTGTTGGGGGGAAACACCATATATTTT

cdr3_length: 12
d_call: TRBD1
v_call: TRBV29-1
j_call: TRBJ1-2
clone_size: NA
cdr3_aa: CSVRLDREGYTF
cdr3_nt: TGCAGCGTGCGCCTTGACAGGGAAGGCTACACCTTC

cdr3_length: 14
d_call: TRBD2
v_call: TRBV6-1
j_call: TRBJ2-5
clone_size: NA
cdr3_aa: CAAGGRAGGETQYF
cdr3_nt: TGTGCCGCCGGAGGGCGGGCGGGGGGGGAGACCCAGTACTTC

cdr3_length: 19
d_call: TRBD1
v_call: TRBV11-2
j_call: TRBJ1-4
clone_size: NA
cdr3_aa: CASSLSRGTAGSWDEKLFF
cdr3_nt: TGTGCCAGCAGCTTAAGCCGTGGGACAGCCGGTTCTTGGGATGAAAAACTGTTTTTT

cdr3_length: 11
d_call: NA
v_call: TRBV28
j_call: TRBJ1-2
clone_size: NA
cdr3_aa: CASSPSYGYTF
cdr3_nt: TGTGCCAGCAGTCCCTCCTATGGCTACACCTTC

cdr3_length: 13
d_call: NA
v_call: TRBV6-1
j_call: TRBJ1-2
clone_size: NA
cdr3_aa: CASIMEGNYGYTF
cdr3_nt: TGTGCCAGCATAATGGAGGGGAACTATGGCTACACCTTC

cdr3_length: 14
d_call: NA
v_call: TRBV6-5
j_call: TRBJ1-2
clone_size: NA
cdr3_aa: CASRPTGTREGYTF
cdr3_nt: TGTGCCAGCAGACCAACCGGGACAAGAGAGGGCTACACCTTC

cdr3_length: 17
d_call: NA
v_call: TRBV7-5
j_call: TRBJ2-5
clone_size: NA
cdr3_aa: CARSLDIRTSGEETQYF
cdr3_nt: TGTGCCAGAAGCTTAGACATTCGGACTAGCGGGGAAGAGACCCAGTACTTC

cdr3_length: 13
d_call: NA
v_call: TRBV10-3
j_call: TRBJ1-2
clone_size: NA
cdr3_aa: CATQGPLSYGYTF
cdr3_nt: TGTGCCACTCAGGGTCCCTTATCTTATGGCTACACCTTC

cdr3_length: 16
d_call: TRBD1
v_call: TRBV19
j_call: TRBJ1-5
clone_size: few
cdr3_aa: CASSSKRQGFNQPQHF
cdr3_nt: TGTGCCAGTAGTTCTAAGAGACAGGGGTTCAATCAGCCCCAGCATTTT

cdr3_length: 14
d_call: TRBD1
v_call: TRBV5-1
j_call: TRBJ1-2
clone_size: NA
cdr3_aa: CASSGGTANYGYTF
cdr3_nt: TGCGCCAGCAGCGGCGGGACAGCTAACTATGGCTACACCTTC

cdr3_length: 19
d_call: TRBD2
v_call: TRBV5-3
j_call: TRBJ2-3
clone_size: NA
cdr3_aa: CARSLEAGGHPFPPRTQYF
cdr3_nt: TGTGCCAGAAGCTTGGAGGCGGGGGGGCACCCTTTTCCCCCTCGTACGCAGTATTTT

cdr3_length: 16
d_call: NA
v_call: TRBV5-1
j_call: TRBJ2-3
clone_size: NA
cdr3_aa: CASSPTGGVGTDTQYF
cdr3_nt: TGCGCCAGCAGCCCCACAGGGGGGGTGGGCACAGATACGCAGTATTTT

cdr3_length: 13
d_call: NA
v_call: TRBV18
j_call: TRBJ2-1
clone_size: NA
cdr3_aa: CASSAPGNNEQFF
cdr3_nt: TGTGCCAGCTCGGCTCCGGGGAACAATGAGCAGTTCTTC

cdr3_length: 17
d_call: NA
v_call: TRBV27
j_call: TRBJ1-5
clone_size: NA
cdr3_aa: CASSSPAPNLRNQPQHF
cdr3_nt: TGTGCCAGCAGTTCACCGGCACCAAATCTGAGGAATCAGCCCCAGCATTTT

cdr3_length: 15
d_call: NA
v_call: TRBV9
j_call: TRBJ1-2
clone_size: NA
cdr3_aa: CASSSTLGSRYGYTF
cdr3_nt: TGTGCCAGCAGCTCTACTCTTGGGTCCCGGTATGGCTACACCTTC

cdr3_length: 13
d_call: NA
v_call: TRBV9
j_call: TRBJ1-2
clone_size: NA
cdr3_aa: CASSVGTLDGYTF
cdr3_nt: TGTGCCAGCAGCGTAGGGACATTAGATGGCTACACCTTC

cdr3_length: 14
d_call: NA
v_call: TRBV11-3
j_call: TRBJ2-1
clone_size: NA
cdr3_aa: CASSPNTGYNEQFF
cdr3_nt: TGTGCCAGCAGCCCAAACACAGGGTACAATGAGCAGTTCTTC

cdr3_length: 15
d_call: NA
v_call: TRBV6-5
j_call: TRBJ2-7
clone_size: NA
cdr3_aa: CASSPDRPRGYEQYF
cdr3_nt: TGTGCCAGCAGCCCCGACAGACCCCGGGGATACGAGCAGTACTTC

cdr3_length: 18
d_call: NA
v_call: TRBV11-2
j_call: TRBJ1-2
clone_size: NA
cdr3_aa: CASSLPTPLTGYNYGYTF
cdr3_nt: TGTGCCAGCAGCTTGCCCACCCCCCTCACCGGGTACAACTATGGCTACACCTTC

cdr3_length: 12
d_call: NA
v_call: TRBV29-1
j_call: TRBJ2-3
clone_size: NA
cdr3_aa: CSVVGATDTQYF
cdr3_nt: TGCAGCGTTGTAGGGGCCACAGATACGCAGTATTTT

cdr3_length: 10
d_call: NA
v_call: TRBV20-1
j_call: TRBJ1-2
clone_size: NA
cdr3_aa: CSAPDSGYTF
cdr3_nt: TGCAGTGCCCCCGACAGCGGCTACACCTTC

cdr3_length: 17
d_call: NA
v_call: TRBV5-1
j_call: TRBJ1-2
clone_size: NA
cdr3_aa: CASSFGGLLVGDYGYTF
cdr3_nt: TGCGCCAGCAGCTTTGGGGGCTTACTGGTTGGGGACTATGGCTACACCTTC

cdr3_length: 14
d_call: NA
v_call: TRBV6-6
j_call: TRBJ1-1
clone_size: NA
cdr3_aa: CASTPTRPNTEAFF
cdr3_nt: TGTGCCAGCACTCCGACAAGGCCCAACACTGAAGCTTTCTTT

cdr3_length: 15
d_call: NA
v_call: TRBV4-1
j_call: TRBJ1-1
clone_size: NA
cdr3_aa: CASSQETALNTEAFF
cdr3_nt: TGCGCCAGCAGCCAAGAAACAGCCTTGAACACTGAAGCTTTCTTT

cdr3_length: 11
d_call: NA
v_call: TRBV7-9
j_call: TRBJ2-7
clone_size: NA
cdr3_aa: CASSQYYEQYF
cdr3_nt: TGTGCCAGCAGTCAGTACTACGAGCAGTACTTC

cdr3_length: 15
d_call: NA
v_call: TRBV4-2
j_call: TRBJ1-2
clone_size: NA
cdr3_aa: CASSQGGGNYYGYTF
cdr3_nt: TGTGCCAGCAGCCAAGGGGGGGGTAATTACTATGGCTACACCTTC

cdr3_length: 13
d_call: TRBD2
v_call: TRBV10-1
j_call: TRBJ2-5
clone_size: NA
cdr3_aa: CASQGLGSWTQYF
cdr3_nt: TGCGCCAGCCAGGGACTAGGTTCTTGGACCCAGTACTTC

cdr3_length: 15
d_call: NA
v_call: TRBV6-1
j_call: TRBJ2-3
clone_size: NA
cdr3_aa: CASSARVLGTDTQYF
cdr3_nt: TGTGCCAGCAGTGCCAGGGTCTTGGGCACAGATACGCAGTATTTT

cdr3_length: 16
d_call: NA
v_call: TRBV5-1
j_call: TRBJ2-3
clone_size: NA
cdr3_aa: CASSSHNTKWADTQYF
cdr3_nt: TGCGCCAGCAGCTCACATAACACCAAATGGGCAGATACGCAGTATTTT

cdr3_length: 14
d_call: NA
v_call: TRBV6-5
j_call: TRBJ1-2
clone_size: NA
cdr3_aa: CASSYSTTRYGYTF
cdr3_nt: TGTGCCAGCAGTTACTCAACAACTCGCTATGGCTACACCTTC

cdr3_length: 12
d_call: NA
v_call: TRBV11-2
j_call: TRBJ2-1
clone_size: NA
cdr3_aa: CASSLELRDRVF
cdr3_nt: TGTGCCAGCAGCTTAGAACTGCGGGATAGGGTCTTC

cdr3_length: 16
d_call: NA
v_call: TRBV7-9
j_call: TRBJ2-7
clone_size: NA
cdr3_aa: CASSYGTSGSSYEQYF
cdr3_nt: TGTGCCAGCAGCTATGGGACGTCGGGCAGCTCCTACGAGCAGTACTTC

cdr3_length: 17
d_call: TRBD2
v_call: TRBV9
j_call: TRBJ2-5
clone_size: NA
cdr3_aa: CASSEGTSGGVRETQYF
cdr3_nt: TGTGCCAGCAGCGAAGGGACTAGCGGGGGAGTCCGGGAGACCCAGTACTTC

cdr3_length: 13
d_call: NA
v_call: TRBV27
j_call: TRBJ1-1
clone_size: NA
cdr3_aa: CASRPQVPTEAFF
cdr3_nt: TGTGCCAGCAGACCACAGGTCCCAACTGAAGCTTTCTTT

cdr3_length: 13
d_call: NA
v_call: TRBV10-3
j_call: TRBJ2-5
clone_size: NA
cdr3_aa: CAIGAGGEETQYF
cdr3_nt: TGTGCCATCGGGGCAGGGGGGGAGGAGACCCAGTACTTC

cdr3_length: 16
d_call: TRBD2
v_call: TRBV18
j_call: TRBJ2-2
clone_size: NA
cdr3_aa: CASSPRLAGTDRELFF
cdr3_nt: TGTGCCAGCTCACCACGACTAGCGGGGACCGACCGGGAGCTGTTTTTT

cdr3_length: 17
d_call: TRBD2
v_call: TRBV28
j_call: TRBJ2-5
clone_size: NA
cdr3_aa: CASSFLTSGGHQETQYF
cdr3_nt: TGTGCCAGCAGTTTTCTGACTAGCGGGGGCCACCAAGAGACCCAGTACTTC

cdr3_length: 14
d_call: NA
v_call: TRBV9
j_call: TRBJ2-1
clone_size: once
cdr3_aa: CASSPIYYGNEQFF
cdr3_nt: TGTGCCAGCAGCCCCATCTACTACGGCAATGAGCAGTTCTTC

cdr3_length: 13
d_call: NA
v_call: TRBV28
j_call: TRBJ1-2
clone_size: NA
cdr3_aa: CASSLDGLGGYTF
cdr3_nt: TGTGCCAGCAGTTTAGATGGGTTGGGGGGCTACACCTTC